This TCR beta chain is drawn from a study of beta chain features in type 1 diabetes. Of the isolated RNA, all was reverse transcribed, and so the sequenced material was expressed TCRB transcripts. Naive, central memory and regulatory T cell samples averaged approximately 3.6 million immunoSEQ reads each. Assay: immunoSEQ multiplex PCR; the TCRdb copy retains only in-frame clones and omits some. The sample lists some 110,000 clones; less than 20% were seen once. Notes on this clone: Its antigen is undetermined.

Germline CDR1 SGDLS, CDR2 YYNGEE. The CDR3 is 16 residues long. Trimming removed 0 bases from V and 3 bases from J, with 13 bases in between. Notes on the study in general: Type 1 diabetes patients had TCRB CDR3s that were shorter (moderately but significantly so) in all four CD4+ subsets. Whether HLA type affects TCRB rearrangement stayed undetermined in the present work.

V usage is TRBV9 and J usage is TRBJ2-1, with no clear D. This TCR was recovered from a man aged 25 to 40 with type 1 diabetes. The sequenced sample was central memory CD4+ T cells from blood. CDR3 bases: TGTGCCAGCAGCGTAGGAGGCAGCGCCAACTACAATGAGCAGTTCTTC. Amino acids: CASSVGGSANYNEQFF.